This TCR beta chain is from a study of T cells in Graves' hyperthyroidism and ophthalmopathy. Template material for amplifying TCR beta CDR3 regions consisted of RNA transcripts. The HTBI set primed first-round TCR CDR3 RT-PCR. One entry per CDR3 protein results from TCRdb running MiXCR on the multiplex PCR reads. The sample has 600,000 to 850,000 distinct CDR3 sequences, about 19% seen once. Reasons for excluding patients were uncontrolled infection, other autoimmune disease, pregnancy or lactation. The CDR3 has 17 residues. The trim removed 5 bases at V and 3 bases at J, leaving 11 bases unmatched. The V gene's germline CDR1 is SGHVS and CDR2 FNYEAQ.

The material sequenced was blood. The chain carries TRBV7-6 and TRBJ2-1; TRBD2 aligns across 9 bases. The TCR comes from a woman aged 45-65 years with Graves' hyperthyroidism that later progressed to Graves' ophthalmopathy. CDR3 protein: CASSKKGGTSRYNEQFF. The CDR3 DNA is TGTGCCAGCAGCAAAAAAGGTGGGACTAGCCGCTACAATGAGCAGTTCTTC.